This is a list of T cell receptor beta chains from one sample in a study of blood T cell repertoires in COVID-19. Method: immunoSEQ multiplex PCR; TCRdb's copy keeps in-frame clones and lacks some. The data show a few hundred thousand clones, with around 81% seen just once and around 4% held by the top ten. Sequencing input: peripheral blood. These receptors were collected from a woman aged 45-65 years with active or convalescent COVID-19. Each CDR3 is given with its conserved first and last residue. A D gene is named only where the DNA matches it firmly. The size entry is marked missing in some rows and otherwise reads once, few, many or a size class.

d_gene	v_gene	abundance	j_gene	CDR3aa	CDR3nt
.	TRBV5-5	once	TRBJ2-1	CASSLLVGGRRNEQFF	TGTGCCAGCAGCTTGTTGGTGGGAGGCCGAAGGAATGAGCAGTTCTTC
TRBD1	TRBV7-2	.	TRBJ1-1	CASSFRNRGNEAFF	TGTGCCAGCAGCTTCAGGAACAGGGGTAATGAAGCTTTCTTT
.	TRBV7-9	.	TRBJ2-1	CASIQDTGILEFF	TGTGCCAGCATCCAAGACACAGGGATCTTGGAGTTCTTC
TRBD2	TRBV11-2	.	TRBJ2-4	CASSSGLAGEKEEENIQYF	TGTGCCAGCAGCTCGGGACTAGCGGGAGAGAAGGAGGAGGAAAACATTCAGTACTTC
TRBD1	TRBV12-5	.	TRBJ1-2	CASGFSDRDRGFNYGYTF	TGTGCTAGTGGTTTTTCCGACCGGGACAGGGGTTTTAACTATGGCTACACCTTC
.	TRBV5-1	.	TRBJ1-4	CASSLGDRSNEKLFF	TGCGCCAGCAGCTTGGGAGACAGATCTAATGAAAAACTGTTTTTT
TRBD1	TRBV4-1	.	TRBJ1-5	CASSQEGQGAASQPQHF	TGCGCCAGCAGCCAAGAGGGACAGGGGGCCGCGAGTCAGCCCCAGCATTTT
TRBD2	TRBV7-3	.	TRBJ2-1	CASRRTGTTGNEQFF	TGTGCCAGCAGGCGTACCGGGACTACTGGGAATGAGCAGTTCTTC
.	TRBV7-2	.	TRBJ2-2	CASSLRLGGGELFF	TGTGCCAGCAGCCTCAGACTAGGAGGCGGGGAGCTGTTTTTT
TRBD2	TRBV5-1	.	TRBJ2-5	CASSGTSGTPETQYF	TGCGCCAGCAGTGGGACTAGCGGGACCCCAGAGACCCAGTACTTC
.	TRBV7-9	few	TRBJ1-1	CASSLAGDTEAFF	TGTGCCAGCAGCTTAGCAGGAGACACTGAAGCTTTCTTT
TRBD2	TRBV3-1/TRBV3-2	many	TRBJ2-7	CASSLTSVHEQYF	TGTGCCAGCAGTCTTACTAGCGTCCACGAGCAGTACTTC
TRBD2	TRBV3-1/TRBV3-2	.	TRBJ2-1	CASSQTPLAGGPNEQFF	TGTGCCAGCAGCCAAACCCCCTTAGCGGGAGGGCCGAATGAGCAGTTCTTC
.	TRBV5-1	.	TRBJ2-1	CASSPNPGTFYNEQFF	TGCGCCAGCAGTCCGAACCCCGGGACATTTTACAATGAGCAGTTCTTC
.	TRBV21-1	few	TRBJ1-5	CASSKCGQGGNQPQHF	TGTGCCAGCAGCAAATGTGGGCAGGGCGGCAATCAGCCCCAGCATTTT
.	TRBV5-1	.	TRBJ2-4	CASSLELAKNIQYF	TGCGCCAGCAGCTTGGAACTAGCCAAAAACATTCAGTACTTC
TRBD1	TRBV19	once	TRBJ1-1	CASSIVGTGARSGAFF	TGTGCCAGTAGTATAGTCGGGACAGGGGCCCGGTCCGGAGCTTTCTTT
TRBD1	TRBV7-8	.	TRBJ2-1	CASSSDRASYNEQFF	TGTGCCAGCAGCAGCGACAGGGCATCCTACAATGAGCAGTTCTTC
TRBD1	TRBV6-5	.	TRBJ1-5	CASSYFPTGRNQPQHF	TGTGCCAGCAGTTATTTCCCGACAGGGAGAAATCAGCCCCAGCATTTT
.	TRBV14	.	TRBJ1-2	CASSPRTELSNYGYTF	TGTGCCAGCAGCCCCCGGACAGAACTATCTAACTATGGCTACACCTTC
TRBD2	TRBV6-6	.	TRBJ2-1	CASKAGKLYEQFF	TGTGCCAGTAAAGCGGGAAAGTTGTATGAGCAGTTCTTC
TRBD1	TRBV18	.	TRBJ2-7	CASSPIAGQGARWYEQYF	TGTGCCAGCTCACCGATTGCGGGACAGGGGGCCCGATGGTACGAGCAGTACTTC
.	TRBV4-1	.	TRBJ2-1	CASSQESPFQLDRNEQFF	TGCGCCAGCAGCCAAGAATCCCCCTTCCAATTAGATCGGAATGAGCAGTTCTTC
TRBD1	TRBV27	.	TRBJ1-6	CASSSTGIYNSPLHF	TGTGCCAGCAGTTCGACAGGGATTTATAATTCACCCCTCCACTTT
TRBD1	TRBV7-3	.	TRBJ1-1	CASSQGQGTPFF	TGTGCCAGCAGCCAGGGACAGGGGACGCCTTTCTTT
TRBD2	TRBV5-1	.	TRBJ2-1	CASSLDASGRIYNEQFF	TGCGCCAGCAGCTTGGATGCTAGCGGGAGGATTTACAATGAGCAGTTCTTC
TRBD1	TRBV11-2	.	TRBJ2-7	CASSGTVSGEQYF	TGTGCCAGCAGCGGGACAGTTAGTGGGGAGCAGTACTTC
.	TRBV5-4	once	TRBJ2-1	CASSSPGRSSYNEQFF	TGTGCCAGCAGCTCCCCGGGTAGGAGCTCCTACAATGAGCAGTTCTTC
TRBD2	TRBV4-1	.	TRBJ2-7	CASSQGLAGGAYEQYF	TGCGCCAGCAGCCAGGGCCTAGCGGGAGGTGCCTACGAGCAGTACTTC
.	TRBV4-1	.	TRBJ1-1	CATSRRGGGATNTEAFF	TGCGCCACCAGCAGGCGGGGTGGGGGGGCAACGAACACTGAAGCTTTCTTT
TRBD2	TRBV28	.	TRBJ2-7	CASSSRGLATSYEQYF	TGTGCCAGCAGTTCCCGGGGACTAGCGACCTCCTACGAGCAGTACTTC
TRBD1	TRBV2	.	TRBJ1-1	CASRADRGDTEAFF	TGTGCCAGCAGGGCGGACAGGGGCGACACTGAAGCTTTCTTT
.	TRBV7-2	.	TRBJ2-1	CASNHPGTPQFF	TGTGCCAGCAACCACCCCGGGACTCCCCAGTTCTTC
TRBD1	TRBV7-8	.	TRBJ1-3	CASSRQDRDSGNTIYF	TGTGCCAGCAGCCGTCAAGACAGGGACTCTGGAAACACCATATATTTT
.	TRBV28	.	TRBJ1-2	CASSLGRRQGYTF	TGTGCCAGCAGTTTAGGAAGGCGACAGGGCTACACCTTC
.	TRBV5-8	.	TRBJ2-1	CASSLVVLRGYNEQFF	TGTGCCAGCAGCCTTGTCGTCTTAAGAGGATACAATGAGCAGTTCTTC
TRBD2	TRBV2	.	TRBJ2-1	CASRGLAGAWNEQFF	TGTGCCAGCAGGGGACTAGCGGGAGCATGGAATGAGCAGTTCTTC
TRBD2	TRBV4-2	.	TRBJ2-4	CASSQELAVAKNIQYF	TGTGCCAGCAGCCAAGAACTAGCGGTAGCCAAAAACATTCAGTACTTC
.	TRBV7-9	.	TRBJ2-1	CASTDPSRSNEQFF	TGTGCCAGCACCGACCCTAGCCGGAGTAATGAGCAGTTCTTC
.	TRBV7-2	.	TRBJ2-7	CASSLAPSAGEQYF	TGTGCCAGCAGCTTAGCGCCCTCAGCGGGCGAGCAGTACTTC
TRBD2	TRBV6-6	.	TRBJ2-1	CASKALAGGNNEQFF	TGTGCCAGCAAGGCTCTAGCGGGAGGGAACAATGAGCAGTTCTTC
.	TRBV6-1	.	TRBJ2-7	CASSEIRELASYF	TGTGCCAGCAGTGAAATTAGGGAGCTCGCTTCTTACTTC
.	TRBV28	.	TRBJ1-5	CASSPKAQGRWWGQPQHF	TGTGCCAGCAGCCCCAAAGCGCAGGGAAGGTGGTGGGGTCAGCCCCAGCATTTT